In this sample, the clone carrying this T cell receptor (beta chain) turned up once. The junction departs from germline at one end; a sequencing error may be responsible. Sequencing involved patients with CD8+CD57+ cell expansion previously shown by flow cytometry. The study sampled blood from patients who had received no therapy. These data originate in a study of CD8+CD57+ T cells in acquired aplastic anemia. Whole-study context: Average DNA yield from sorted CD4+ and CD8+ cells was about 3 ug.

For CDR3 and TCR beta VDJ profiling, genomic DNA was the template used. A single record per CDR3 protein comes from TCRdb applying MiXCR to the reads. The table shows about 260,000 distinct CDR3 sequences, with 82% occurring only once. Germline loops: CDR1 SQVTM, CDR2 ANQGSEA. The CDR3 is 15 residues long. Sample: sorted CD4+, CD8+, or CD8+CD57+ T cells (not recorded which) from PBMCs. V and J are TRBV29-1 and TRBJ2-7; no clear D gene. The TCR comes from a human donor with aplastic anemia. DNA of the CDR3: TGCAGCGTTGAGCGACGTGAACTCAACTCCTACGAGGAGTACTTC. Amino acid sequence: CSVERRELNSYEEYF.